The sequence of this T cell receptor beta chain was determined in a study of cytomegalovirus exposure and HLA in healthy donors. Overall study findings and caveats: In an earlier analysis, most TCR beta V segments were productive about 87% or about 30% of the time. A missense DCLRE1C variant was associated with V- and J-gene trimming of TCR beta chains in a later analysis, and an independent cohort replicated the association.

This PCR relied on a set of 60 Vbeta primers and 13 Jbeta primers. The assay was immunoSEQ multiplex PCR, and TCRdb's table has in-frame clones only and misses some. Among about 170,000 clones listed, 80% to 90% were seen once. J was trimmed by 1 base and V by 4 bases; bases with no gene match: 10. Germline V lookup: CDR1 SGHNT, CDR2 YENEEA. CDR3 length equals 16 residues. About this clone: Antigen unknown.

Everyone who donated was a healthy bone marrow donor. The clonotype comes from a man aged 25-45 years in good health and CMV-seropositive. The chain combines TRBV11-3 with TRBJ2-7, with 7 bases aligning to TRBD2. The sequencing input was PBMCs. The CDR3 nucleotides are TGTGCCAGCAGCTCCGGCGGCGGGAGAGGGTCCTACGAGCAGTACTTC. It yields the protein CASSSGGGRGSYEQYF.